Following are 24 T cell receptor beta chains from one sample sequenced in a study of CD8 T cells in Susac syndrome. Random hexamers were used to reverse transcribe an amount of about 0.45 to 1 ug RNA. TCRdb independently ran MiXCR on the immunoSEQ multiplex PCR reads; one entry per CDR3 protein. In the table there are about 150,000 distinct CDR3 sequences, about 94% of which are singletons. Sequencing was done on a sample of CD8+ T cells from PBMCs. Receptors originate from a human donor with multiple sclerosis.

Only one count was recorded for this clonotype. The chain joins TRBV6-1 to TRBJ2-7; unclear D gene. The CDR3 totals 11 residues. Trimming took off 10 bases at V and 5 bases at J, with 12 bases between the two ends. CDR1 and CDR2 from the germline V gene are MNHNS and SASEGT. DNA for the CDR3: TGTGCCACCACGGACCCCCACGAGCAGTACTTC. Translating it yields CATTDPHEQYF.

The rearrangement uses TRBV3-1 and TRBJ2-7; D not resolved. There are 13 residues in the CDR3. CDR1 and CDR2 (germline): LGHDT, YNNKEL (reference sequence). Between the trimmed V and J ends, which lost 1 base and 6 bases, there was a span of 10 bases. CDR3 DNA sequence: TGTGCCAGCAGCCAAGGGCCTCATCTCGAGCAGTACTTC. It is translated as CASSQGPHLEQYF.

The chain uses TRBV27 and TRBJ1-2; 8 bases are shared with TRBD1. The germline V gene has CDR1 MNHEY and CDR2 SMNVEV (reference sequence). The J segment lost 8 bases and the V segment lost 6 bases, leaving 8 bases of the junction unmatched. The CDR3 spans 13 residues. This chain's CDR3 is CASRKDRDNGYTF. The CDR3 DNA reads as TGTGCCAGCAGGAAGGACAGGGATAACGGCTACACCTTC.

The V call is TRBV25-1, the J call TRBJ1-5; tentatively, D is TRBD1 (5 bases). Germline-derived CDR1 and CDR2 are MGHDK and SYGVNS. The CDR3 is 15 residues long. Trimming removed 2 bases from V and 2 bases from J, with 10 bases in between. The CDR3 reads CASSEAGGGNQPQHF. For the CDR3, the DNA is TGTGCCAGCAGTGAAGCCGGAGGGGGCAATCAGCCCCAGCATTTT.

This clonotype was seen once. This chain uses TRBV9 with TRBJ1-5; perhaps TRBD1 as D (6 bases). The CDR3 consists of 14 residues. The ends were cut back, 4 bases at V and 4 bases at J, with 12 bases in the middle. In germline, CDR1 is SGDLS, CDR2 YYNGEE. CDR3 sequence (DNA): TGTGCCAGCAGCCAAGGACAGTCGAATCAGCCCCAGCATTTT. This gives the protein CASSQGQSNQPQHF.

The chain couples TRBV4-1 to TRBJ2-1, with 11 bases that match TRBD2. Looked up from germline, CDR1 is MGHRA and CDR2 is YSYEKL. The trim removed 7 bases at V and 4 bases at J, leaving 6 bases unmatched. The CDR3 contains 15 residues. Here the CDR3 DNA reads TGCGCCAGCACCCCAACTAGCGGGAGATACAATGAGCAGTTCTTC. It encodes CASTPTSGRYNEQFF.

The CDR3 nucleotides are TGTGCCAGCAGCACCGGGGACTACGAGCAGTACTTC. Protein sequence: CASSTGDYEQYF. The V gene is TRBV7-8, the J gene TRBJ2-7; tentative D call: TRBD2 (5 bases). Deletions cut 5 bases from V and 3 bases from J, with 8 bases between. Germline values: CDR1 SGHVS, CDR2 FQNEAQ. CDR3 length: 12 amino acids.

V and J are TRBV29-1 and TRBJ1-5; the match to TRBD1 covers 7 bases. The CDR3 extends over 13 amino acids. Per the germline V gene, CDR1 is SQVTM and CDR2 is ANQGSEA. Trimming cost V 6 bases and J 4 bases; bases outside gene matches: 6. CDR3 nucleotides: TGCAGCGTCGCGACAGGGAGTAATCAGCCCCAGCATTTT. Translated, it gives CSVATGSNQPQHF.

This chain links TRBV30 with TRBJ1-5, with TRBD1 matching over 8 bases. In germline, CDR1 is GTSNPN, CDR2 SVGIG (reference sequence). The ends lost 0 bases at V and 4 bases at J; junction bases unmatched: 8. The CDR3 consists of 16 residues. The CDR3 DNA sequence: TGTGCCTGGAGTGTACCTTTTCAGGGGGCTAATCAGCCCCAGCATTTT. The encoded protein is CAWSVPFQGANQPQHF.

The rearrangement links TRBV7-9 to TRBJ2-3; no clear D gene. The length of the CDR3 is 13 residues. Per the germline V gene, CDR1 is SEHNR and CDR2 is FQNEAQ (reference sequence). V gave up 1 base and J gave up 4 bases, with 6 bases separating them. Written as DNA, the CDR3 is TGTGCCAGCAGCTTAGAGGTGGCAGATACGCAGTATTTT. It yields the protein CASSLEVADTQYF.

In this sample, this clonotype turned up once. The chain is built from TRBV3-1 and TRBJ2-5; 7 nucleotides agree with TRBD2. Germline assignment: CDR1 LGHDT and CDR2 YNNKEL (reference sequence). This CDR3 has 16 amino acids. The trim removed 0 bases at V and 2 bases at J, leaving 6 bases unmatched. CDR3 region: CASSQDLAEPQETQYF. The DNA of the CDR3 is TGTGCCAGCAGCCAAGATCTAGCGGAGCCACAAGAGACCCAGTACTTC.

The V call is TRBV30, the J call TRBJ2-7; D gene ambiguous. With 0 bases removed from V and 6 bases from J, the gap between germline ends came to 6 bases. Germline V gene lookup returns CDR1 GTSNPN and CDR2 SVGIG (reference sequence). The CDR3 covers 11 residues. CDR3 residues: CAWSVRVEQYF. The CDR3 DNA reads as TGTGCCTGGAGTGTAAGGGTCGAGCAGTACTTC.

The chain carries TRBV4-1 and TRBJ2-3, with a possible D match to TRBD1 (6 bases). Trimming pared 3 bases from V and 4 bases from J, leaving 11 bases between. Germline CDR1 MGHRA, CDR2 YSYEKL. The CDR3 spans 14 residues. The CDR3 bases are TGCGCCAGCAGCCAGGGCGGACAGCCAGATACGCAGTATTTT. It specifies CASSQGGQPDTQYF.

The chain couples TRBV10-3 to TRBJ2-2; D is unclear. CDR1 is ENHRY, CDR2 SYGVKD, per germline. Trimming pared 6 bases from V and 4 bases from J, leaving 12 bases between. This CDR3 is built from 14 residues. Written as DNA, the CDR3 is TGTGCCATCAGCGTAGGGTCGGTCACCGGGGAGCTGTTTTTT. It specifies CAISVGSVTGELFF.

This clonotype has only a few counts. This rearrangement joins TRBV28 to TRBJ2-7; maybe TRBD1 (6 bases). V lost 5 bases, J lost 6 bases, and 14 bases lay in between. The CDR3 length is 13 residues. In germline, CDR1 is MDHEN, CDR2 SYDVKM. The CDR3 protein is CASSPSTGSEQYF. CDR3 coding DNA: TGTGCCAGCAGTCCATCGACAGGATCCGAGCAGTACTTC.

The chain employs TRBV7-2 and TRBJ2-7, with unresolved D. The CDR3 covers 11 residues. V lost 5 bases to trimming and J lost 7 bases, with 9 bases between them. Germline values: CDR1 SGHTA, CDR2 FQGNSA. As DNA, the CDR3 is TGTGCCAGCAGCCGCCAGAGAGAGCAGTACTTC. Residues: CASSRQREQYF. Filled out from reference TRBV7-2 and TRBJ2-7, the complete variable domain reads GAGVSQSPSNKVTEKGKDVELRCDPISGHTALYWYRQSLGQGLEFLIYFQGNSAPDKSGLPSDRFSAERTGGSVSTLTIQRTQQEDSAVYLCASSRQREQYFGPGTRLTVT.

This chain joins TRBV7-6 and TRBJ2-3; 8 nucleotides agree with TRBD2. CDR3 length equals 16 residues. V lost 5 bases, J lost 4 bases, and 11 bases stayed unmatched. The germline gives CDR1 SGHVS, CDR2 FNYEAQ. The CDR3 loop reads CASSPGYGGAPDTQYF. CDR3 DNA sequence: TGTGCCAGCAGCCCGGGGTACGGGGGGGCACCAGATACGCAGTATTTT.

V is TRBV20-1 and J is TRBJ1-3; D not resolved. Trimming shortened V by 0 bases and J by 0 bases, and 12 bases separated the two germline ends. CDR1 and CDR2 from the germline V gene are DFQATT and SNEGSKA (reference sequence). The CDR3 extends over 16 amino acids. The CDR3: CSARDERESSGNTIYF. The DNA of the CDR3 is TGCAGTGCTAGAGATGAGAGAGAGAGCTCTGGAAACACCATATATTTT.

This sequence joins TRBV4-1 and TRBJ2-3; perhaps TRBD2 as D (6 bases). The CDR3 totals 14 residues. The V end was cut by 4 bases, the J end by 2 bases, with 10 bases between. Germline V gene sequence: CDR1 MGHRA, CDR2 YSYEKL. The DNA for the CDR3 is TGCGCCAGCAGCCCGGGACTTGACACAGATACGCAGTATTTT. Its protein product is CASSPGLDTDTQYF.

This clonotype appeared a single time. The chain joins TRBV7-8 to TRBJ2-2; D uncertain. Deletions cut 11 bases from V and 6 bases from J, with 10 bases between. The CDR3 runs to 11 residues. Per germline, CDR1 SGHVS and CDR2 FQNEAQ. The CDR3, as DNA: TGTGCCTCGGGCCTACCCGGGGAGCTGTTTTTT. Its translation is CASGLPGELFF.

In DNA form, the CDR3 reads TGTGCCAGCAGTTACGGGATCCACACTGAAGCTTTCTTT. Its translation: CASSYGIHTEAFF. The chain combines TRBV6-6 with TRBJ1-1; no clear D. The germline V gene encodes CDR1 MNHNY and CDR2 SVGAGI (reference sequence). V lost 2 bases to trimming and J lost 3 bases, with 7 bases between them. There are 13 residues in the CDR3.

V usage is TRBV7-9 and J usage is TRBJ2-5; possibly TRBD1 for D (5 bases). Trimming removed 3 bases at V and 3 bases at J, with 20 bases between. The CDR3 is 17 amino acids. Germline CDR1 and CDR2: SEHNR and FQNEAQ (reference sequence). The CDR3, as DNA: TGTGCCAGCAGCTTTCACCCCAAGGGGCCGATCGAAGAGACCCAGTACTTC. The encoded protein is CASSFHPKGPIEETQYF.

The rearrangement joins TRBV30 to TRBJ1-5; D unresolved. Trimming pared 3 bases from V and 2 bases from J, leaving 8 bases between. Germline lookup yields CDR1 GTSNPN and CDR2 SVGIG (reference sequence). CDR3 length: 13 residues. The DNA for the CDR3 is TGTGCCTGGAGGGGGATCGGCAATCAGCCCCAGCATTTT. Its protein is CAWRGIGNQPQHF.

The gene calls are TRBV27 and TRBJ1-5; a weak D match, TRBD1 (6 bases). The V end was cut by 6 bases, the J end by 2 bases, with 20 bases between. This CDR3 has 17 amino acids. Germline CDR1 is MNHEY and CDR2 is SMNVEV (reference sequence). The CDR3 coding sequence is TGTGCCAGCAGCTCCACTACAGGGAGGGTGGGCAATCAGCCCCAGCATTTT. Translating gives CASSSTTGRVGNQPQHF.